The sequence of this T cell receptor (beta chain) was determined in a study of blood T cell repertoires in COVID-19. Background on the study: Samples taken during acute and convalescent COVID-19 were collected in the United States, Italy and Spain. In each case, the material was cDNA or gDNA derived from T cells, B-cell-depleted T cells, or PBMCs.

The V and J ends lost 2 bases and 5 bases, in that order; junction bases with no gene match: 11. The CDR3 length is 17 residues. CDR1 MNHEY and CDR2 SVGEGT come from the germline V gene. The authors' processing: For nucleated cells, counts were estimated from reference gene primer amplification. Clones were sequenced by immunoSEQ multiplex PCR, and TCRdb holds only the in-frame ones, with some missing. That table gives V, J and clone size, and the DNA gave D and trimming. Of more than 400,000 clones listed, 80% to 90% are singletons. The sample was peripheral blood. The rearrangement links TRBV6-2 or TRBV6-3 to TRBJ2-3, with 9 bases lining up with TRBD2. This clonotype originated in a human donor in a cohort sampled during active COVID-19. The CDR3: CASSYRGGGRARDTQYF. The CDR3 DNA reads TGTGCCAGCAGTTACAGAGGAGGCGGGAGGGCCAGAGATACGCAGTATTTT.